A selection of T cell receptor beta chains follows, all from one sample in a study of blood T cell repertoires in COVID-19. TCRdb's copy holds only in-frame clones and misses some; the assay was immunoSEQ multiplex PCR. The sample holds tens of thousands of clones; around nine tenths are singletons and the top ten take approximately 5%. The sequenced sample was peripheral blood. These receptor sequences come from a middle-aged man with active or convalescent COVID-19. CDR3s include the opening cysteine and the closing phenylalanine or tryptophan. Fields, in order: D gene, V gene, clone size, J gene, CDR3 DNA, CDR3 protein. The D gene is left open where the match is weak. Some rows have no size entry. The others give once, few or many, or a class for an expanded clone.

NA	TRBV28	NA	TRBJ1-5	TGTGCCAGCAGCTTGGGGGGGGGTGGATATAGCAATCAGCCCCAGCATTTT	CASSLGGGGYSNQPQHF
NA	TRBV6-1	NA	TRBJ2-2	TGTGCCAGCAGTGATTCGACCGGGGAGCTGTTTTTT	CASSDSTGELFF
NA	TRBV28	NA	TRBJ1-4	TGTGCCAGCAGTTTGGACGTAACGGGAGAAAAACTGTTTTTT	CASSLDVTGEKLFF
TRBD1	TRBV6-5	once	TRBJ1-4	TGTGCCAGCAGCCTGACAGGGGGGGATGAAAAACTGTTTTTT	CASSLTGGDEKLFF
NA	TRBV5-1	few	TRBJ1-3	TGCGCCAGCAGCTTGGACAGTGTCTCTGGAAACACCATATATTTT	CASSLDSVSGNTIYF
NA	TRBV7-2	NA	TRBJ2-5	TGTGCCAGCACCCAGGGCCTAAGAGAGACCCAGTACTTC	CASTQGLRETQYF
TRBD1	TRBV7-9	NA	TRBJ1-1	TGTGCCAGCAGCTTACAGGGGGAAATCTCTGAAGCTTTCTTT	CASSLQGEISEAFF
NA	TRBV19	NA	TRBJ2-3	TGTGCCAGTAGTACCGACGGGACACTTAGCACAGATACGCAGTATTTT	CASSTDGTLSTDTQYF
TRBD1	TRBV19	NA	TRBJ2-6	TGTGCCAGTAGTCACGACAGGGCTGGGGCCAACGTCCTGACTTTC	CASSHDRAGANVLTF
TRBD1	TRBV28	NA	TRBJ2-5	TGTGCCAGCAGTTCCCCGGGACAGCCCGGATTGACCCAGTACTTC	CASSSPGQPGLTQYF
TRBD2	TRBV7-2	NA	TRBJ2-3	TGTGCCAGCAGCCTGGGACTAGCGGGGGATTCAGATACGCAGTATTTT	CASSLGLAGDSDTQYF
TRBD2	TRBV5-6	NA	TRBJ2-5	TGTGCCAGCAACCTACTAGCGGGGGTGCAAGAGACCCAGTACTTC	CASNLLAGVQETQYF
TRBD2	TRBV5-6	NA	TRBJ2-2	TGTGCCAGCAGCCCGGGACTAGCGGGCGCGAACACCGGGGAGCTGTTTTTT	CASSPGLAGANTGELFF
NA	TRBV6-1	NA	TRBJ2-1	TGTGCCAGCAGTGAAGGGGGAGGGGGTAATGAGCAGTTCTTC	CASSEGGGGNEQFF
NA	TRBV20-1	once	TRBJ2-4	TGCAGTGCTAGTAGACAGCCTTCAAACATTCAGTACTTC	CSASRQPSNIQYF
TRBD2	TRBV3-1/TRBV3-2	once	TRBJ2-5	TGTGCCAGCAGCCAAGGCGGGACTAGCGGGGATCAAGAGACCCAGTACTTC	CASSQGGTSGDQETQYF
TRBD2	TRBV19	NA	TRBJ2-3	TGTGCCAGTAGTAAGGGACTAGCGGGGTCGGATACGCAGTATTTT	CASSKGLAGSDTQYF
TRBD2	TRBV5-4	NA	TRBJ2-3	TGTGCCAGCAAAATCCGGACTAGCGGGGGGACTAGCACAGATACGCAGTATTTT	CASKIRTSGGTSTDTQYF
TRBD2	TRBV7-7	NA	TRBJ2-1	TGTGCCAGCAGCTTGAGCGGGGGGGCCTACAATGAGCAGTTCTTC	CASSLSGGAYNEQFF
NA	TRBV19	once	TRBJ2-5	TGTGCCAGTAGTAGCCAGGGCCTGAGTCAAGAGACCCAGTACTTC	CASSSQGLSQETQYF
NA	TRBV28	NA	TRBJ1-5	TGTGCCAGCAGGAACAGGTATAGCAATCAGCCCCAGCATTTT	CASRNRYSNQPQHF
NA	TRBV2	NA	TRBJ2-5	TGTGCCAGCAGACGACAGGGAGGAATGATTGGGGAGACCCAGTACTTC	CASRRQGGMIGETQYF
NA	TRBV5-1	NA	TRBJ1-6	TGCGCCAGCAGCTTCTCGGGGGATAATTCACCCCTCCACTTT	CASSFSGDNSPLHF
TRBD2	TRBV27	once	TRBJ2-1	TGTGCCAGCAGTTTAGATGCTAGCGGGGGGGCTTCCTACAATGAGCAGTTCTTC	CASSLDASGGASYNEQFF
TRBD2	TRBV4-3	few	TRBJ2-1	TGCGCCAGCAGCCAAGATCAGGCGACGGGGGGGCCCTACAATGAGCAGTTCTTC	CASSQDQATGGPYNEQFF
TRBD1	TRBV5-1	NA	TRBJ2-2	TGCGCCAGCAAAGGGACAGTTGGCACCGGGGAGCTGTTTTTT	CASKGTVGTGELFF
TRBD1	TRBV5-6	NA	TRBJ1-5	TGTGCCAGCAGCTTGGAGAGGGGACAGGGGGCGACTCAGCCCCAGCATTTT	CASSLERGQGATQPQHF
TRBD1	TRBV28	NA	TRBJ2-7	TGTGCCAGCAGCCGTGGACAGGCTTCCGACGAGCAGTACTTC	CASSRGQASDEQYF
NA	TRBV6-6	NA	TRBJ1-3	TGTGCCAGCAGGAGGGTCTCTGGAAACACCATATATTTT	CASRRVSGNTIYF
TRBD2	TRBV3-1/TRBV3-2	NA	TRBJ2-5	TGTGCCAGCAGCTCGACTAGCGGGGGGGAAGAGACCCAGTACTTC	CASSSTSGGEETQYF